This is a list of T cell receptor beta chains from one sample in a study of shared clonotypes between healthy human individuals. Profiled with immunoSEQ multiplex PCR; TCRdb holds only in-frame clones, not every one. This sample has 780,000 or so clones; 55% to 80% occur once, and the top ten carry under 2%. The sequenced material came from memory CD4+ T cells sorted from blood. The receptors come from a woman in her 30s in good health. Both conserved end residues are part of each CDR3. Fields, in order: J gene, clone size, V gene, D gene, CDR3 protein. D genes are given only for firm matches. The size entry is marked missing in some rows and otherwise reads once, few, many or a size class.

j_call: TRBJ1-1; clone_size: -; v_call: TRBV4-1; d_call: TRBD1; cdr3_aa: CASSPGQGHGSFF
j_call: TRBJ2-7; clone_size: -; v_call: TRBV27; d_call: -; cdr3_aa: CASRDHGGAYSGGQYF
j_call: TRBJ1-5; clone_size: many; v_call: TRBV19; d_call: -; cdr3_aa: CASSAGRAGNQPQHF
j_call: TRBJ1-5; clone_size: -; v_call: TRBV19; d_call: TRBD1; cdr3_aa: CASSQQGKGYQPQHF
j_call: TRBJ2-6; clone_size: -; v_call: TRBV6-5; d_call: -; cdr3_aa: CASRPSGANVLTF
j_call: TRBJ2-5; clone_size: -; v_call: TRBV19; d_call: -; cdr3_aa: CASSIIGYETQYF
j_call: TRBJ1-2; clone_size: -; v_call: TRBV29-1; d_call: -; cdr3_aa: CSVQGDYGYTF
j_call: TRBJ2-7; clone_size: -; v_call: TRBV2; d_call: -; cdr3_aa: CASLGGGYEQYF
j_call: TRBJ1-5; clone_size: -; v_call: TRBV30; d_call: -; cdr3_aa: CAWNRAGGNQPQHF
j_call: TRBJ1-3; clone_size: -; v_call: TRBV7-2; d_call: -; cdr3_aa: CASSWIHVSSGNTIYF
j_call: TRBJ1-1; clone_size: -; v_call: TRBV6-1; d_call: -; cdr3_aa: CASAGRGTEAFF
j_call: TRBJ2-7; clone_size: -; v_call: TRBV10-2; d_call: TRBD2; cdr3_aa: CATRTSGSSPYEQYF
j_call: TRBJ1-4; clone_size: -; v_call: TRBV9; d_call: TRBD1; cdr3_aa: CASSTDRAGGEKLFF
j_call: TRBJ2-5; clone_size: once; v_call: TRBV10-2; d_call: -; cdr3_aa: CASADRQETQYF
j_call: TRBJ1-2; clone_size: -; v_call: TRBV6-6; d_call: -; cdr3_aa: CASSLGAGGYGYTF
j_call: TRBJ1-5; clone_size: -; v_call: TRBV27; d_call: -; cdr3_aa: CASSLGLPGGQPQHF
j_call: TRBJ1-1; clone_size: many; v_call: TRBV7-6; d_call: -; cdr3_aa: CASSFQSYTEAFF
j_call: TRBJ1-5; clone_size: few; v_call: TRBV28; d_call: -; cdr3_aa: CASSRQFDEPQHF
j_call: TRBJ2-6; clone_size: few; v_call: TRBV27; d_call: -; cdr3_aa: CASSLSLPDSGANVLTF
j_call: TRBJ2-7; clone_size: -; v_call: TRBV7-9; d_call: -; cdr3_aa: CASSSFGGKSPYEQYF
j_call: TRBJ1-1; clone_size: -; v_call: TRBV28; d_call: TRBD1; cdr3_aa: CASRFPPRGPMNTEAFF
j_call: TRBJ2-4; clone_size: -; v_call: TRBV5-1; d_call: -; cdr3_aa: CASSLGAGSNIQYF
j_call: TRBJ2-3; clone_size: -; v_call: TRBV30; d_call: TRBD2; cdr3_aa: CARGTSLATDTQYF
j_call: TRBJ2-5; clone_size: -; v_call: TRBV5-5; d_call: -; cdr3_aa: CASSPPQETQYF
j_call: TRBJ2-7; clone_size: -; v_call: TRBV30; d_call: -; cdr3_aa: CAWSEAGRSYEQYF
j_call: TRBJ1-1; clone_size: -; v_call: TRBV5-5; d_call: -; cdr3_aa: CASSLGQGPEAFF
j_call: TRBJ1-1; clone_size: -; v_call: TRBV7-9; d_call: -; cdr3_aa: CASSVGPEANTEAFF
j_call: TRBJ2-1; clone_size: -; v_call: TRBV2; d_call: -; cdr3_aa: CASSEALDNEQFF
j_call: TRBJ2-7; clone_size: -; v_call: TRBV5-1; d_call: TRBD1; cdr3_aa: CASSMGQGFVAQYF
j_call: TRBJ2-5; clone_size: few; v_call: TRBV5-5; d_call: -; cdr3_aa: CASSRTWTGETQYF
j_call: TRBJ1-4; clone_size: -; v_call: TRBV7-9; d_call: TRBD1; cdr3_aa: CASSGREGARVDEKLFF
j_call: TRBJ1-2; clone_size: few; v_call: TRBV19; d_call: TRBD1; cdr3_aa: CASSMDRDSMSLGYTF
j_call: TRBJ1-5; clone_size: few; v_call: TRBV29-1; d_call: -; cdr3_aa: CSVSESNNQPQHF
j_call: TRBJ2-7; clone_size: few; v_call: TRBV7-9; d_call: -; cdr3_aa: CASSLAASGSYEQYF
j_call: TRBJ2-7; clone_size: -; v_call: TRBV10-2; d_call: -; cdr3_aa: CASTHGTLYEQYF
j_call: TRBJ2-1; clone_size: -; v_call: TRBV5-1; d_call: TRBD2; cdr3_aa: CASSLEEGLATHNEQFF
j_call: TRBJ2-7; clone_size: many; v_call: TRBV23-1; d_call: -; cdr3_aa: CASSHPGTHYEQYF